This T cell receptor beta chain was obtained from a study of blood T cells in healthy people across ages (dated by TCRdb to 2014 to 2015). Background for the entire study: In model experiments, roughly one uniquely barcoded TCR beta cDNA molecule per two T cells was captured by template switching. Using the same blood draw, the study looked at two additional independent replicas of 1 million unique cDNA reads for two donors, one aged 18 to 30 and the other aged 80 or older. Donors were grouped into four age groups: young (average roughly 15 years), middle-aged (approximately 41), aged (about 60) and long-lived (around 80). Using deep sequencing normalized with unique cDNA molecular identifiers, the study measured how TCR beta repertoire diversity changes with age. The study at large found these results: Donor CMV infection status was unknown, potentially confounding age-related changes in expanded clonotypes. Compared with the aged group, the long-lived group had more naive CD4+ T cells, fewer expanded clones and increased TCR diversity, a pattern suggesting age selection. Bulk unsorted PBMC profiling prevented conclusive comparison of naive and antigen-experienced compartments. Observed TCR beta diversity per million T cells fell roughly linearly with age, and a significant reduction was already apparent by age roughly 41. Observed TCR beta diversity correlated strongly with the percentage of naive T cells measured by flow cytometry. Estimates of total diversity based on one million sequenced T cells were considered lower bounds and underestimates.

Systemically healthy Caucasian individuals from Russia, roughly 40 in total and aged roughly 6 to 100 years, were included as donors. Each donor gave 8 to 10 milliliters of peripheral blood, collected into EDTA-treated Vacutainer tubes. Ficoll-Paque density-gradient centrifugation was used to isolate PBMCs, with at least 7 million obtained per sample. Total RNA, at least 6 micrograms per sample, was extracted from PBMCs with Trizol reagent. For every donor, an aliquot of PBMCs went through flow cytometry to measure the percentages of naive CD45RAhigh/CD27high T cells. In the case of this clonotype: The antigen it recognizes is unknown. No base quality information exists; no much larger clone differs at one position.

The library relied on 5' RACE. The data were produced on an Illumina HiSeq 2500. A second PCR of 7 to 11 cycles was performed with a sample-barcoded 5' primer and a J-beta primer mix. A template-switch 5' adaptor carrying 12 random nucleotides introduced a unique molecular identifier onto each TCR beta cDNA molecule. Each sample yielded at least 3 million CDR3-containing paired-end reads. First-strand cDNA synthesis was performed from all RNA using the Mint cDNA synthesis kit, with priming by a TRBC-specific oligonucleotide. Following uracil-DNA glycosylase treatment, a first 18-cycle PCR with universal primers M1SS and BC2_uni_R was performed on all cDNA. Per the source publication's procedure: Each sample was normalized by randomly selecting 1 million high-quality reads, each carrying a distinct molecular identifier. Reads with shared molecular identifiers were discarded instead of being binned into consensus sequences. MiTCR, with a Q25 quality threshold and the strictest error-elimination algorithm, was used for CDR3 identification, clonotype clustering and error correction. Lower-bound total TCR beta diversity was estimated with a nonparametric unseen species model using Euler transformation. In-frame beta chains were kept once TCRdb had trimmed the public reads at Q25 with fastp and called clones with MiXCR. Every distinct CDR3 protein forms one entry, paired with its most common genes and DNA. The V and J calls shown here were made by TCRdb, not taken from the authors' results. The sample table records about 500,000 distinct CDR3 sequences; approximately 25% of these occur just once. In total, the top ten clones hold just over 8.5% of the sample.

The same data also went into a second study, on T cells of mothers and their children. Per that second paper: The donors were nine systemically healthy Caucasian individuals, made up of three mothers and their six children. cDNA synthesis used all of the extracted RNA, with around 1.5 ug of RNA in each 15 ul reaction. In the second PCR, the M1S primer added sample barcodes and 2-4 random nucleotides. Over 8 million TCR beta CDR3 reads came from each mother, compared with 3.3 million or so reads from each child. In both related and unrelated pairs, thymic selection shapes the output of TCR recombination in a similar way, with inherited differences having only a minor effect. Normalized repertoire overlap was always slightly but never significantly higher in related than unrelated mother-child pairs. Persistent microchimeric T cell clones were not detected, at a sensitivity of approximately 98 clones per million clonotypes. In the study, deep NGS was used to compare the TCR beta repertoires of mothers and children, and features distinguishing related mother-child pairs from unrelated individuals were sought. Mothers averaged about 40 +/- 4 years of age and children averaged roughly 12 +/- 4 years. After adapter ligation was performed with NEBNext reagents, the libraries were sequenced on an Illumina HiSeq 2000 with 100+100 nt paired-end reads. To avoid cross-contamination, the mother libraries and the child libraries were prepared a month apart and sequenced in separate runs. Between about 500,000 and 2,100,000 distinct TCR beta clonotypes were identified per donor. Naive TCR beta clonotypes were estimated from low-frequency clonotypes matched to each donor's FACS-determined naive share, without sorting.

The TCR sequence derives from a boy aged 10-17 years in good health. Material for sequencing was blood.

The bases are TGCGCCAGCAGCCAAGTAGCCGTGGCCTACAATGAGCAGTTCTTC. It codes for CASSQVAVAYNEQFF. The sequence joins TRBV4-1 to TRBJ2-1; the D gene lacks a confident call. Including the terminal cysteine and phenylalanine, the CDR3 comprises 15 residues. The entry retains the CDR3 DNA only, 45 bases that are in frame from base 1. Looking up the germline V gene yields CDR1 MGHRA and CDR2 YSYEKL. Trimming at the junction amounts to 1 base on V and 2 bases on J, and the germline ends lie 9 bases apart.